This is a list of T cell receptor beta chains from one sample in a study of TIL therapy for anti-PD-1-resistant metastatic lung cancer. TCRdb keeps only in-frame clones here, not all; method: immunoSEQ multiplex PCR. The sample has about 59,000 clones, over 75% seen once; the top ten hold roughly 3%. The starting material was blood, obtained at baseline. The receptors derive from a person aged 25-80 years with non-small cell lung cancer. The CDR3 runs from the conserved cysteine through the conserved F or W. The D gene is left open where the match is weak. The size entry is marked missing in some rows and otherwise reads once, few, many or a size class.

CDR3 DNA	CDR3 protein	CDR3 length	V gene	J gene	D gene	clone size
TGTGCCAGCTCCTTAGGGGGACAGGTGACCGGGGAGCTGTTTTTT	CASSLGGQVTGELFF	15	TRBV5-6	TRBJ2-2	TRBD1	once
TGTGCCAGCAGCTCAGCGGGGGGATCGAGCACAGATACGCAGTATTTT	CASSSAGGSSTDTQYF	16	TRBV11-3	TRBJ2-3	TRBD2	once
TGTGCCAGTAGTATTCGCAACGAGCAGTACTTC	CASSIRNEQYF	11	TRBV19	TRBJ2-7	-	-
TGTGCCAGAAGCATGGTTAGTACCGTATTCCAAGAGACCCAGTACTTC	CARSMVSTVFQETQYF	16	TRBV5-3	TRBJ2-5	-	-
TGTGCCAGCAGAATGGACGGTACAGATACGCAGTATTTT	CASRMDGTDTQYF	13	TRBV11-1	TRBJ2-3	-	-
TGTGCCAGCAGCTCCCTAAGATCGGAGCAGTACTTC	CASSSLRSEQYF	12	TRBV7-2	TRBJ2-7	-	-
TGTGCCAGCAGTTCCGGTGGGGGCTACGAGCAGTACTTC	CASSSGGGYEQYF	13	TRBV5-5	TRBJ2-7	-	few
TGTGCCAGCAGCTTGGCCCCGGGGCCACAGGCCCGTCAGTTCTTC	CASSLAPGPQARQFF	15	TRBV5-6	TRBJ2-1	-	few
TGTGCCAGCAGCCCCGGACAGGGTGAAGGCTACACCTTC	CASSPGQGEGYTF	13	TRBV7-3	TRBJ1-2	TRBD1	-
TGTGCCAGCAGTTTATCGATTTCCACCTCTGACGAGACCCAGTACTTC	CASSLSISTSDETQYF	16	TRBV27	TRBJ2-5	-	-
TGTGCTAGTGGTTCAGGGGGAGGAGACACTGAAGCTTTCTTT	CASGSGGGDTEAFF	14	TRBV12-5	TRBJ1-1	TRBD1	-
TGTGCCAGCAAGACCGGGGACAGGGAAGGTTCACCCCTCCACTTT	CASKTGDREGSPLHF	15	TRBV6-5	TRBJ1-6	TRBD1	few
TGTGCCAGCAGCCAGGGGGGTTCTAATGAAAAACTGTTTTTT	CASSQGGSNEKLFF	14	TRBV28	TRBJ1-4	TRBD1	-
TGCGCCAGCAGCTTGGAGCCGGGGGAGGCTTTCTTT	CASSLEPGEAFF	12	TRBV5-1	TRBJ1-1	-	-
TGTGCCAGCAGGTCGACAGGGTACGGCTACACCTTC	CASRSTGYGYTF	12	TRBV6-5	TRBJ1-2	TRBD1	few
TGTGCCAGCAGCCAAGAATTTGGAGGGGGCGCCGCGCCAATAATCCAAGAGACCCAGTACTTC	CASSQEFGGGAAPIIQETQYF	21	TRBV4-2	TRBJ2-5	-	-
TGTGCCAGCAGCTCCGGGGCGCTGGGCGCCGGGGAGCTGTTTTTT	CASSSGALGAGELFF	15	TRBV7-9	TRBJ2-2	-	once
TGTGCCAGCATCGTTGGGGTATTGCCCCTCCACTTT	CASIVGVLPLHF	12	TRBV7-2	TRBJ1-6	-	few
TGTGCCAGCAGCTTGTTGGAAACGTGGGATACGCAGTATTTT	CASSLLETWDTQYF	14	TRBV5-4	TRBJ2-3	-	-
TGTGCCAGCAGCGTAGCCCCAGGAATGAACACTGAAGCTTTCTTT	CASSVAPGMNTEAFF	15	TRBV9	TRBJ1-1	-	-
TGCGCCAGCAGCCAAACCTCGGAGAGTTCCTACGAGCAGTACTTC	CASSQTSESSYEQYF	15	TRBV4-1	TRBJ2-7	-	-
TGTGCCACCAGCAGAAATAAGGACAGGGGCGTTGAGGAGCAGTACTTC	CATSRNKDRGVEEQYF	16	TRBV15	TRBJ2-7	TRBD1	-
TGTGCCAGCAGCGTAGGATCAGGGGCTGGAAACACCATATATTTT	CASSVGSGAGNTIYF	15	TRBV9	TRBJ1-3	-	few
TGTGCCAGTAGTATAGGACCAACAAGATCCGGAAACACCATATATTTT	CASSIGPTRSGNTIYF	16	TRBV19	TRBJ1-3	-	-
TGTGCCAGCAGCTCGGACGGGTTAAGGGGGCAGACCCAGTACTTC	CASSSDGLRGQTQYF	15	TRBV5-8	TRBJ2-5	TRBD1	-
TGTGCCAGTAGGGGGGAGACCCAGTACTTC	CASRGETQYF	10	TRBV7-9	TRBJ2-5	-	-
TGTGCCAGCAGCCAGGCCTTCGATTCACCCCTCCACTTT	CASSQAFDSPLHF	13	TRBV3-1/TRBV3-2	TRBJ1-6	-	-
TGTGCCAGCAGCTTAAGCAACTCCTATAATTCACCCCTCCACTTT	CASSLSNSYNSPLHF	15	TRBV5-4	TRBJ1-6	-	-
TGTGCCAGCAGCTCGGGCCCCGCAAGGACTAATGAAAAACTGTTTTTT	CASSSGPARTNEKLFF	16	TRBV5-5	TRBJ1-4	-	-
TGTGCCTGTCAGTCCCTGGCCAGGGCGAACACTGAAGCTTTCTTT	CACQSLARANTEAFF	15	TRBV19	TRBJ1-1	-	-
TGTGCCAGCCGCCTGGGACAGGGTCACGGTGAAAAACTGTTTTTT	CASRLGQGHGEKLFF	15	TRBV19	TRBJ1-4	TRBD1	-
TGCGCCAGCAGCCAAGATGGACTCTCTGGGGCCAACGTCCTGACTTTC	CASSQDGLSGANVLTF	16	TRBV4-3	TRBJ2-6	-	-
TGTGCCAGCAGTTACATAGGACTAGCGGGGACAGGGGCCAACGTCCTGACTTTC	CASSYIGLAGTGANVLTF	18	TRBV6-2/TRBV6-3	TRBJ2-6	TRBD2	-
TGTGCCAGCAGCTTAAGTTCGGGGAACTCCTACGAGCAGTACTTC	CASSLSSGNSYEQYF	15	TRBV7-2	TRBJ2-7	-	-
TGCGCCAGCATGGCCCCGAAGAACACTGAAGCTTTCTTT	CASMAPKNTEAFF	13	TRBV5-1	TRBJ1-1	-	-
TGCGCCAGCAGCTTTTGGGCAGGGTCTATGAATTCACCCCTCCACTTT	CASSFWAGSMNSPLHF	16	TRBV5-1	TRBJ1-6	-	-
TGTGCCAGCAGTTCCGGCCCCTACAATGAGCAGTTCTTC	CASSSGPYNEQFF	13	TRBV25-1	TRBJ2-1	-	-
TGTGCCAGCAGCCAAGATCTTACCGGACAGTTCCGCTATGGCTACACCTTC	CASSQDLTGQFRYGYTF	17	TRBV3-1/TRBV3-2	TRBJ1-2	-	-
TGTGCCAGCAGCTTAGTAGTTGTCAGGGGGGGAGACACTGAAGCTTTCTTT	CASSLVVVRGGDTEAFF	17	TRBV7-2	TRBJ1-1	TRBD1	-
TGTGCCAGCAGTCCGGGACTAGCGGGGCCCTCCTACGAGCAGTACTTC	CASSPGLAGPSYEQYF	16	TRBV6-2/TRBV6-3	TRBJ2-7	TRBD2	few
TGTGCCGTAGGGACTACCGGTTGGAATGAGCAGTTCTTC	CAVGTTGWNEQFF	13	TRBV6-5	TRBJ2-1	TRBD2	-
TGTGCCAGCACAACCGAGGGACAGGGAACAGATACGCAGTATTTT	CASTTEGQGTDTQYF	15	TRBV28	TRBJ2-3	TRBD1	-
TGTGCCAGTAGTATCCGAGGGCGGAGCACCGGGGAGCTGTTTTTT	CASSIRGRSTGELFF	15	TRBV19	TRBJ2-2	-	-